Listed below are T cell receptor beta chains from one sample, sequenced in a study of T cell changes during pregnancy in multiple sclerosis. The method was immunoSEQ multiplex PCR; TCRdb's version includes in-frame clones alone and lacks a portion of them. Of about 120,000 clones in the sample, about 94% were seen once. The sequences come from peripheral blood, collected before pregnancy. These receptors came from a female donor with multiple sclerosis, enrolled in a pregnancy study. Both conserved end residues are part of each CDR3. The D gene is left open where the match is weak. Clone size is given for some rows only: seen once, a few or many times, or a class if the clone is expanded.

. | TRBJ2-1 | . | TRBV7-9 | TGTGCCAGCAGCCAGAACCGCTTAAGCTCCTACAATGAGCAGTTCTTC | CASSQNRLSSYNEQFF
. | TRBJ1-1 | TRBD1 | TRBV6-1 | TGTGCCAGCAGTGAATCCGTACAGGGGCTCGGCACTGAAGCTTTCTTT | CASSESVQGLGTEAFF
. | TRBJ2-7 | TRBD1 | TRBV15 | TGTGCCACCAGCAGAGATCAGGGGACAGGGGCACCATCCTACGAGCAGTACTTC | CATSRDQGTGAPSYEQYF
few | TRBJ2-2 | TRBD1 | TRBV6-6 | TGTGCCAGCAGTCCACCGGGACAGGGACGCACCGGGGAGCTGTTTTTT | CASSPPGQGRTGELFF
. | TRBJ1-2 | TRBD1 | TRBV6-1 | TGTGCCAGCAGTGAAGGCGCCAGGACAGGGGTTACTGGCTACACCTTC | CASSEGARTGVTGYTF
. | TRBJ2-1 | TRBD2 | TRBV28 | TGTGCCAGCAGGATTACTAGCGTCTTTGACAATGAGCAGTTCTTC | CASRITSVFDNEQFF
. | TRBJ2-2 | TRBD2 | TRBV30 | TGTGCCTGGAGCCTAGCGGGGGGGCTCACCGGGGAGCTGTTTTTT | CAWSLAGGLTGELFF
. | TRBJ2-1 | TRBD2 | TRBV9 | TGTGCCAGCAGCGTGAGTCTAGCGGGCGCTGTTTACAATGAGCAGTTCTTC | CASSVSLAGAVYNEQFF
few | TRBJ2-7 | . | TRBV11-2 | TGTGCCAGCAGCTTCACAGGGACCTACGAGCAGTACTTC | CASSFTGTYEQYF
. | TRBJ2-7 | TRBD1 | TRBV5-6 | TGTGCCAGCAGCTTCGGGACAGCCAACTCCTACGAGCAGTACTTC | CASSFGTANSYEQYF
. | TRBJ1-3 | TRBD1 | TRBV27 | TGTGCCAGCAGTCAGACAGGGGGAAACACCATATATTTT | CASSQTGGNTIYF
. | TRBJ2-1 | TRBD2 | TRBV6-1 | TGTGCCAGCAGTGGGGTGGTAGCGGGAGCGGTTTTAGGCAATGAGCAGTTCTTC | CASSGVVAGAVLGNEQFF
. | TRBJ2-1 | . | TRBV4-2 | TGTGCCAGCAGCCAAGACCCCCTAGTTTATAATGAGCAGTTCTTC | CASSQDPLVYNEQFF
. | TRBJ1-3 | TRBD1 | TRBV7-9 | TGTGCCAGCAGTTACGACAGGGTAAACACCATATATTTT | CASSYDRVNTIYF
. | TRBJ2-1 | . | TRBV19 | TGTGCCAGTAAGTGGCAGGCCGGCTCCTACAATGAGCAGTTCTTC | CASKWQAGSYNEQFF
. | TRBJ1-1 | . | TRBV19 | TGTGCCAGTTCACAGGTCGGGGGCACTGAAGCTTTCTTT | CASSQVGGTEAFF
. | TRBJ2-1 | TRBD1 | TRBV6-1 | TGTGCCAGCAGACCCGGGACAGGGATGAATGAGCAGTTCTTC | CASRPGTGMNEQFF
. | TRBJ1-1 | . | TRBV13 | TGTGCCAGCAGCTCCCAGGGTTTTGCTGAAGCTTTCTTT | CASSSQGFAEAFF
. | TRBJ2-1 | TRBD2 | TRBV7-3 | TGTGCCAGCAGCTCAGCGGGAGGGTCCTACAATGAGCAGTTCTTC | CASSSAGGSYNEQFF
. | TRBJ2-5 | TRBD2 | TRBV6-1 | TGTGCCAGCCGTCTAGCGGGAGAACTGGAGACCCAGTACTTC | CASRLAGELETQYF
. | TRBJ2-7 | TRBD1 | TRBV19 | TGTGCCAGTAGTCAAACAGGGGGACTCGAGCAGTACTTC | CASSQTGGLEQYF
. | TRBJ1-4 | . | TRBV29-1 | TGCAGCGTTGACGTGGGAGGCGGGGAAAAACTGTTTTTT | CSVDVGGGEKLFF
. | TRBJ1-1 | . | TRBV6-5 | TGTGCCAGCAGTCTTTACTTGAACACTGAAGCTTTCTTT | CASSLYLNTEAFF
. | TRBJ2-1 | . | TRBV5-1 | TGCGCCAGCAGCTTGAGGATTGCGGGACGCTCCTACAATGAGCAGTTCTTC | CASSLRIAGRSYNEQFF
. | TRBJ2-1 | . | TRBV7-6 | TGTGCCAGCAGCTCTAGCGTTTACAATGAGCAGTTCTTC | CASSSSVYNEQFF
once | TRBJ1-2 | . | TRBV6-5 | TGTGCCAGCAGTGAGGGCTACACCTTC | CASSEGYTF
. | TRBJ2-1 | . | TRBV7-9 | TGTGCCAGCAGCGCCCGGTACAATGAGCAGTTCTTC | CASSARYNEQFF
. | TRBJ2-3 | TRBD2 | TRBV11-3 | TGTGCCAGCAGCCCTCGGGGGGGAGGGAGGCGGCAAGATACGCAGTATTTT | CASSPRGGGRRQDTQYF
. | TRBJ2-1 | TRBD2 | TRBV5-1 | TGCGCCAGCAGCCCTATCGGACTAGCGGGGGTTTACAATGAGCAGTTCTTC | CASSPIGLAGVYNEQFF
once | TRBJ1-1 | TRBD1 | TRBV5-5 | TGTGCCAGCACCGTCGGGACAGTGAACACTGAAGCTTTCTTT | CASTVGTVNTEAFF
. | TRBJ2-3 | TRBD2 | TRBV9 | TGTGCCAGCAGCCCGTTGGGAGCGGGGGGGCCCGGAGATACGCAGTATTTT | CASSPLGAGGPGDTQYF
. | TRBJ1-2 | . | TRBV28 | TGTGCCAGCAGTTCAAACTATGGCTACACCTTC | CASSSNYGYTF
once | TRBJ2-3 | TRBD2 | TRBV5-1 | TGCGCCAGCAGCCACCGACTAGCGGGCCTGCGTAGCACAGATACGCAGTATTTT | CASSHRLAGLRSTDTQYF
. | TRBJ2-2 | TRBD1 | TRBV5-6 | TGTGCCAGCAGTTGGGACAGGTCGGCGGGGGAGCTGTTTTTT | CASSWDRSAGELFF
. | TRBJ2-6 | . | TRBV11-1 | TGTGCCAGCAGCTTAGGGTGGAGCTCTGGGGCCAACGTCCTGACTTTC | CASSLGWSSGANVLTF
. | TRBJ2-7 | . | TRBV11-2 | TGTGCCAGCAGCTTAGACGGGGTTCTGTACGAGCAGTACTTC | CASSLDGVLYEQYF
. | TRBJ1-2 | TRBD1 | TRBV6-5 | TGTGCCACAGGACAGGGGGTTGTGGAAGGCTACACCTTC | CATGQGVVEGYTF
. | TRBJ2-7 | . | TRBV2 | TGTGCCAGCAGTGCGGGGTCCTACGAGCAGTACTTC | CASSAGSYEQYF
. | TRBJ2-7 | . | TRBV5-8 | TGTGCCAGCATCAAACCGGGGGAAGGGACGGACGAGCAGTACTTC | CASIKPGEGTDEQYF
. | TRBJ2-7 | TRBD2 | TRBV7-8 | TGTGCCAGCAGCTCTACTAGCGGGTACTCCTACGAGCAGTACTTC | CASSSTSGYSYEQYF
. | TRBJ2-5 | . | TRBV6-1 | TGTGCCAGCACCCCACTGACAGGCAATCACAGGACCCAGTACTTC | CASTPLTGNHRTQYF
. | TRBJ1-1 | . | TRBV7-8 | TGTGCCAGCAGCCTCCGGGTGGAGAACACTGAAGCTTTCTTT | CASSLRVENTEAFF
. | TRBJ2-3 | . | TRBV29-1 | TGCAGCGTTGAGCCGACAGGCACAGATACGCAGTATTTT | CSVEPTGTDTQYF
. | TRBJ2-2 | . | TRBV7-3 | TGTGCCAGCAGCTTAACCGGGGGATCGAACACCGGGGAGCTGTTTTTT | CASSLTGGSNTGELFF
. | TRBJ1-3 | TRBD1 | TRBV9 | TGTGCCAGCAGCGTAGGGTTACAGGGGGCAGTTGGAAACACCATATATTTT | CASSVGLQGAVGNTIYF
. | TRBJ2-7 | . | TRBV5-6 | TGTGCCAGCAGCTTAGGGGGGGGTTACGAGCAGTACTTC | CASSLGGGYEQYF
. | TRBJ1-2 | . | TRBV25-1 | TGTGCCAGCAGTGAATGGGAGACTAACTATGGCTACACCTTC | CASSEWETNYGYTF
. | TRBJ2-7 | TRBD2 | TRBV30 | TGTGCCTGGAGCCCCTATCTAGCGGGGGGTTTGTACGAGCAGTACTTC | CAWSPYLAGGLYEQYF
. | TRBJ2-3 | . | TRBV5-3 | TGTGCCAGAAGCCCTCCCGTGGGGGCATATACAGATACGCAGTATTTT | CARSPPVGAYTDTQYF
. | TRBJ1-3 | TRBD1 | TRBV6-5 | TGTGCCAGCAGGGTTACAGGGGACTCTGGAAACACCATATATTTT | CASRVTGDSGNTIYF
once | TRBJ2-2 | . | TRBV4-1 | TGCGCCAGCAGCTTCAGGGGAGAGGTCGGGGAGCTGTTTTTT | CASSFRGEVGELFF
. | TRBJ1-1 | . | TRBV5-4 | TGTGCCAGCAGCTCGCGGGGTATTGGAACTGAAGCTTTCTTT | CASSSRGIGTEAFF